This T cell receptor (beta chain) derives from a study of blood T cell repertoires in COVID-19. As for the study in general: The United States, Italy and Spain provided the acute and convalescent COVID-19 samples. The analysed material was cDNA or gDNA that came from T cells, B-cell-depleted T cells, or PBMCs.

Germline-derived CDR1 and CDR2 are SGHAT and FQNNGV. This CDR3 has 16 residues. With V trimmed by 7 bases and J by 6 bases, 10 bases remained unmatched. Generated by immunoSEQ multiplex PCR, the TCRdb table keeps only in-frame clones and is missing some. This table holds about 180,000 clones, approximately 88% found once. During active infection, Seattle patients enrolled and were then monitored through disease. The gene calls are TRBV11-2 and TRBJ2-2, with 11 bases aligning to TRBD1. Sequenced: peripheral blood. The TCR originated in a woman aged 40 to 49 with COVID-19, enrolled during active disease. The CDR3 coding sequence is TGTGCCAGCATCGATTCGGACAGGGGGCCGGCCGGGGAGCTGTTTTTT. Protein product: CASIDSDRGPAGELFF.